This T cell receptor beta chain was retrieved from a study of beta chain features in type 1 diabetes. Study-wide points: All four CD4+ subsets of Type 1 diabetes patients contained TCRB CDR3s that were moderately but significantly shorter. PCR might preferentially amplify shorter templates, equally in patients and controls. Type 1 diabetes patients showed fewer insertions and more deletions at VDJ junctions.

The germline V and J ends were trimmed by 5 bases and 1 base, with 26 bases remaining between them. There are 19 residues in the CDR3. Per the germline V gene, CDR1 is SGHAT and CDR2 is FQNNGV. Sequencing targeted expressed TCRB transcripts, as all isolated RNA had been reverse transcribed. Repertoires were generated with immunoSEQ multiplex PCR, while TCRdb's copy carries only in-frame clones and drops some. The sample includes approximately 400,000 clones, about 15% seen only once; the top ten take about 0.02%. A word on this clone: The antigen remains undetermined.

The TCR sequence derives from a woman aged 18-29 years in good health. The sequenced material came from naive CD4+ T cells from blood. The chain joins TRBV11-2 to TRBJ1-1; D is possibly TRBD1 (5 bases). CDR3 sequence (DNA): TGTGCCAGCAGCCCAATCTTGACAGCCAGACAAATAAAGAACACTGAAGCTTTCTTT. Translation: CASSPILTARQIKNTEAFF.